This note documents a single T cell receptor (beta chain) sequence. Its antigen is still unknown. The protocol was immunoSEQ multiplex PCR, while the TCRdb copy is restricted to in-frame clones and leaves out a portion. The data hold roughly 26,000 clones, with around 90% observed a single time. The data were taken from a study of OX40 agonist ivuxolimab in advanced cancers. On the study more broadly: Every 2 weeks, ivuxolimab was infused into the patients intravenously at between 0.01 and 10 mg/kg. Study outcomes and limitations: More expanded clones were seen, on average, in CD8+ T cells than in CD4+. At 0.1 to 3.0 mg/kg and by week 6, CD4+ and CD8+ T cells in the blood had expanded clonally.

CDR1 and CDR2 from the germline V gene are MNHEY and SMNVEV (reference sequence). The CDR3 has 13 amino acids. Between the trimmed V and J ends, which lost 3 bases and 7 bases, there was a span of 10 bases. The TCR sequence derives from an adult with an advanced solid tumor such as melanoma, head and neck, liver or kidney cancer. The sequences come from CD4+ or CD8+ T cells sorted from blood, collected in a trial of the OX40 agonist ivuxolimab. V and J are TRBV27 and TRBJ2-1; weak D call: TRBD2 (6 bases). The CDR3 sequence: CASSLGGINEQFF. The CDR3 DNA sequence: TGTGCCAGCAGTTTGGGGGGAATAAATGAGCAGTTCTTC.